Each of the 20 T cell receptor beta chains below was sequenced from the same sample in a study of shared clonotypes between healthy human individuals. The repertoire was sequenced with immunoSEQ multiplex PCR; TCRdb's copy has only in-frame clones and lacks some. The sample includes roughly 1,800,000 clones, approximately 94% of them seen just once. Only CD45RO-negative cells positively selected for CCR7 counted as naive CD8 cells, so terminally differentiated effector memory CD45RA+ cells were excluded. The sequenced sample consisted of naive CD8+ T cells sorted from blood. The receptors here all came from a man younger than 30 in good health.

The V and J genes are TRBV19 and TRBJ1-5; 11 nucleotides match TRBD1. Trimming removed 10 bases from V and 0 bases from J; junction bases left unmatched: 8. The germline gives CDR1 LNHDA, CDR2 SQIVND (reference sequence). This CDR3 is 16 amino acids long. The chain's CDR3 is CATGDRGTSSNQPQHF. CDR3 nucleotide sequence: TGTGCCACTGGGGACAGGGGGACCTCTAGCAATCAGCCCCAGCATTTT. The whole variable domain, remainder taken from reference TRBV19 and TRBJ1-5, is DGGITQSPKYLFRKEGQNVTLSCEQNLNHDAMYWYRQDPGQGLRLIYYSQIVNDFQKGDIAEGYSVSREKKESFPLTVTSAQKNPTAFYLCATGDRGTSSNQPQHFGDGTRLSIL.

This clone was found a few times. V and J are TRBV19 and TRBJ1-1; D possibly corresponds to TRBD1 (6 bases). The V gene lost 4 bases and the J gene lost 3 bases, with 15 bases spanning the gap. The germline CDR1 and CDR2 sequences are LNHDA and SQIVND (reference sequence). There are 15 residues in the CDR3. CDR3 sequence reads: CASSRDRMADTEAFF. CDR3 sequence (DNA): TGTGCCAGTAGTAGAGACAGGATGGCCGACACTGAAGCTTTCTTT.

CDR3 residues: CASSFRGPSYNEQFF. DNA for the CDR3: TGTGCCAGCAGTTTCCGAGGGCCTTCCTACAATGAGCAGTTCTTC. This chain links TRBV28 with TRBJ2-1; TRBD2 might be the D (5 bases). Between the trimmed V and J ends, which lost 3 bases and 1 base, there was a span of 10 bases. Germline values: CDR1 MDHEN, CDR2 SYDVKM. This CDR3 spans 15 amino acids.

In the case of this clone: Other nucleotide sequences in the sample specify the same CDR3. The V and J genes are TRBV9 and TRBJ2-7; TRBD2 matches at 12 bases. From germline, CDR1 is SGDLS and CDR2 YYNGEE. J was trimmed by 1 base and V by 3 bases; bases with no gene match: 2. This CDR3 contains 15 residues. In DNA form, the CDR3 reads TGTGCCAGCAGCGCACTAGCGGGAGGTTCCTACGAGCAGTACTTC. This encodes CASSALAGGSYEQYF.

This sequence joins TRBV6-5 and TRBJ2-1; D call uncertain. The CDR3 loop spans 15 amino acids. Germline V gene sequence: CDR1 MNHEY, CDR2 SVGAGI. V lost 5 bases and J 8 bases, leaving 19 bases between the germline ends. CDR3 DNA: TGTGCCAGCAGTCTCCGGGCGGATGGTTCCTATGAGCAGTTCTTC. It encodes CASSLRADGSYEQFF.

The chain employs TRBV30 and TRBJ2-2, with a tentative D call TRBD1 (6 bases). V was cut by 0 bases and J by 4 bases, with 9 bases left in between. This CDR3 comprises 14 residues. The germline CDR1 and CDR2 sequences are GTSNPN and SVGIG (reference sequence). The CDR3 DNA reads TGTGCCTGGAGTGTGGGGGCGGTCACCGGGGAGCTGTTTTTT. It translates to CAWSVGAVTGELFF.

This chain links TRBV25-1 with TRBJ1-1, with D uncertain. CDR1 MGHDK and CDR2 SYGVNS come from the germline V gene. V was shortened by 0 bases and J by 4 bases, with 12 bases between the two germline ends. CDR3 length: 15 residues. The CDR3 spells CASSEYKAVGTEAFF. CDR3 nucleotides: TGTGCCAGCAGTGAATATAAGGCCGTGGGCACTGAAGCTTTCTTT.

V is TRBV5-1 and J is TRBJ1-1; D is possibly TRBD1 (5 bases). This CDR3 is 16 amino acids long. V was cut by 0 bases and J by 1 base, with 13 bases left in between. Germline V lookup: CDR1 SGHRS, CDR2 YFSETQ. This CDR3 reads CASSLVVVGTNTEAFF. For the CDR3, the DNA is TGCGCCAGCAGCTTGGTGGTGGTGGGGACGAACACTGAAGCTTTCTTT.

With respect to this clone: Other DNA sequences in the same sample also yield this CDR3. CDR3 sequence: CASSASGISYNEQFF. The CDR3 DNA is TGTGCCAGCAGCGCGAGCGGGATTTCCTACAATGAGCAGTTCTTC. V is TRBV9 and J is TRBJ2-1, with TRBD2 matching 7 bases. With V trimmed by 3 bases and J by 1 base, 4 bases remained unmatched. CDR3 length: 15 amino acids. Germline V gene data show CDR1 as SGDLS and CDR2 as YYNGEE.

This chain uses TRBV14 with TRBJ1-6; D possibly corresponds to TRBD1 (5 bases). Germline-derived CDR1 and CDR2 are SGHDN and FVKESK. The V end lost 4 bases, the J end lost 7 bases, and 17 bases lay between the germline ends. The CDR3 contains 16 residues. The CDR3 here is CASSLGAGEWNSPLHF. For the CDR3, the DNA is TGTGCCAGCAGCCTAGGGGCTGGGGAGTGGAATTCACCCCTCCACTTT.

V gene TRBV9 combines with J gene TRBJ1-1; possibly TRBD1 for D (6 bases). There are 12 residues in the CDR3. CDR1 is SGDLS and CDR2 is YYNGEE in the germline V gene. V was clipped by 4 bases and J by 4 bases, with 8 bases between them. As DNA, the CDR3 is TGTGCCAGCAGCTCACAGGGCACTGAAGCTTTCTTT. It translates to CASSSQGTEAFF.

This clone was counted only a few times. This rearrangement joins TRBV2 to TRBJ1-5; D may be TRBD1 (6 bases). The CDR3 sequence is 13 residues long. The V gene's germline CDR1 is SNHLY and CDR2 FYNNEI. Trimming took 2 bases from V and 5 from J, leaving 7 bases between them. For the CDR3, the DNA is TGTGCCAGCAGTGAAAAGGGGGATCAGCCCCAGCATTTT. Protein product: CASSEKGDQPQHF.

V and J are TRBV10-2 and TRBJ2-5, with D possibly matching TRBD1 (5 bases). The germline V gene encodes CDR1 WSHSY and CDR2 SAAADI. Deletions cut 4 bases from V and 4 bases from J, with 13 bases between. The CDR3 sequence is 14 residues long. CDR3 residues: CASSGGSDGETQYF. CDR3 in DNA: TGCGCCAGCAGTGGGGGCTCAGACGGAGAGACCCAGTACTTC.

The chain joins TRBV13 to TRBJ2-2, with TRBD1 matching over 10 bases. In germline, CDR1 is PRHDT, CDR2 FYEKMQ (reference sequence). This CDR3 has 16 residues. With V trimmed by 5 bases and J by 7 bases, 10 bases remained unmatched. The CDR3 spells CASSPTGGGGVGELFF. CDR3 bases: TGTGCCAGCAGCCCGACAGGGGGCGGTGGAGTCGGGGAGCTGTTTTTT.

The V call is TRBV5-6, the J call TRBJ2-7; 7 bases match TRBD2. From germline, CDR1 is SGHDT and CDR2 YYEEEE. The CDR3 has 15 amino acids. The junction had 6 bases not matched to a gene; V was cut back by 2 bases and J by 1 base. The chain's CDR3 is CASSFSPSGSYEQYF. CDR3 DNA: TGTGCCAGCAGCTTCTCCCCTAGCGGTTCCTACGAGCAGTACTTC.

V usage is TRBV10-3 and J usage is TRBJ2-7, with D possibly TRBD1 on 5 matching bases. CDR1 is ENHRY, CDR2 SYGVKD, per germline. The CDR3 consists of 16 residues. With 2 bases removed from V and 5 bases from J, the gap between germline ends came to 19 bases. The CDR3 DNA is TGTGCCATCAGTGAGGGCCCCCTGCAGGGCCCGGACGAGCAGTACTTC. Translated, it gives CAISEGPLQGPDEQYF.

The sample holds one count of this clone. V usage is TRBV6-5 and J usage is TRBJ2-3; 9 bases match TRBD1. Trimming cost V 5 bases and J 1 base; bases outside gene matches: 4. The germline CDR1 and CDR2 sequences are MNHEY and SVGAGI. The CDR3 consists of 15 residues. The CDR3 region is CASSGWDRGTDTQYF. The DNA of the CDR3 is TGTGCCAGCAGTGGTTGGGACAGGGGCACAGATACGCAGTATTTT.

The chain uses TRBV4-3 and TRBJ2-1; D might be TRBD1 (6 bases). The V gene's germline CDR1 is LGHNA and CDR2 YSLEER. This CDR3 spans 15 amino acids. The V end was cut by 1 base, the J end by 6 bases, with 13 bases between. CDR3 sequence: CASSQGTGSPNEQFF. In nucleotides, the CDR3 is TGCGCCAGCAGCCAAGGAACAGGGAGCCCCAATGAGCAGTTCTTC.

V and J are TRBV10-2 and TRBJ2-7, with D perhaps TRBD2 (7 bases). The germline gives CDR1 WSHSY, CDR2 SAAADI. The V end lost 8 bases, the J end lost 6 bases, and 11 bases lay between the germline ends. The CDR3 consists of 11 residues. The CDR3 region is CASGGAREQYF. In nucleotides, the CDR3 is TGCGCCAGCGGGGGGGCGCGCGAGCAGTACTTC.

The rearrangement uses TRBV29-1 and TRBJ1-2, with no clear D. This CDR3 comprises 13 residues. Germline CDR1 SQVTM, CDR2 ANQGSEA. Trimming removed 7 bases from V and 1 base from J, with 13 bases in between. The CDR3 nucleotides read TGCAGCGCCGGACCGAATGATAACTATGGCTACACCTTC. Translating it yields CSAGPNDNYGYTF.